Each of the 22 T cell receptor beta chains below was sequenced from the same sample in a study of blood T cell repertoires in COVID-19. Clones were read by immunoSEQ multiplex PCR, and TCRdb kept only the in-frame ones, dropping some. There are 30,000 to 40,000 clones in the sample; about 94% occur only once, and under 6.5% lies in the top ten. What was sequenced was peripheral blood. The receptors come from a human donor in a cohort sampled during active COVID-19.

CDR3 sequence: CASSNLYREKVGAFF. The DNA of the CDR3 is TGTGCCAGCAGCAACTTATACAGGGAGAAGGTGGGAGCTTTCTTT. V and J are TRBV6-5 and TRBJ1-1, with D perhaps matching TRBD1 (6 bases). Per the germline V gene, CDR1 is MNHEY and CDR2 is SVGAGI. With 6 bases removed from V and 10 bases from J, the gap between germline ends came to 24 bases. CDR3 length: 15 residues.

The gene calls are TRBV5-1 and TRBJ2-6; TRBD1 might be the D (6 bases). Germline CDR1 and CDR2: SGHRS and YFSETQ. There are 15 residues in the CDR3. With 0 bases removed from V and 9 bases from J, the gap between germline ends came to 13 bases. The CDR3 sequence is CASSLGSGADNVLTF. CDR3 nucleotide sequence: TGCGCCAGCAGCTTGGGCTCAGGGGCGGACAACGTCCTGACTTTC.

The chain has TRBV7-9 and TRBJ2-5; 9 bases are shared with TRBD1. Trimming took 3 bases from V and 3 from J; bases not matched to a gene: 5. The CDR3 is 15 residues long. Germline CDR1 is SEHNR and CDR2 is FQNEAQ (reference sequence). The CDR3 loop reads CASSLGQGLEETQYF. CDR3 sequence (DNA): TGTGCCAGCAGCTTGGGACAGGGCTTAGAAGAGACCCAGTACTTC.

This chain uses TRBV4-2 with TRBJ1-4, with D possibly TRBD1 on 5 matching bases. V shed 0 bases and J shed 0 bases, with 8 bases lying between them. Germline assignment: CDR1 LGHNA and CDR2 YNFKEQ. CDR3 size: 16 residues. CDR3 residues: CASSQDRGSTNEKLFF. CDR3 sequence (DNA): TGTGCCAGCAGCCAAGATAGGGGATCAACTAATGAAAAACTGTTTTTT.

The chain carries TRBV10-1 and TRBJ2-1, with TRBD2 matching 10 bases. CDR3 length: 14 residues. Germline V gene sequence: CDR1 WNHNN, CDR2 SYGVQD (reference sequence). V shed 5 bases and J 6 bases; nucleotides not matched to a gene: 4. CDR3 residues: CASSPWTSGNEQFF. The CDR3, as DNA: TGCGCCAGCAGTCCTTGGACTAGCGGCAATGAGCAGTTCTTC.

The chain has TRBV7-6 and TRBJ2-2, with 9 bases fitting TRBD1. With V trimmed by 1 base and J by 5 bases, 17 bases remained unmatched. The CDR3 covers 20 residues. Germline CDR1 reads SGHVS; CDR2 reads FNYEAQ. CDR3: CASSLVTETGGQKGTGELFF. DNA of the CDR3: TGTGCCAGCAGCTTAGTTACGGAGACAGGGGGACAGAAGGGGACCGGGGAGCTGTTTTTT. The full variable domain, in which reference TRBV7-6 and TRBJ2-2 provide the parts outside the CDR3, is GAGVSQSPRYKVTKRGQDVALRCDPISGHVSLYWYRQALGQGPEFLTYFNYEAQQDKSGLPNDRFSAERPEGSISTLTIQRTEQRDSAMYRCASSLVTETGGQKGTGELFFGEGSRLTVL.

The chain couples TRBV4-1 to TRBJ1-4; TRBD1 agrees at 8 bases. Germline V gives CDR1 MGHRA, CDR2 YSYEKL. This CDR3 has 16 residues. J gave up 4 bases and V 4 bases, and 8 bases lay outside the gene matches. The CDR3: CASSPRMGQDNEKLFF. The CDR3, as DNA: TGCGCCAGCAGCCCTCGGATGGGACAGGATAATGAAAAACTGTTTTTT.

The V call is TRBV19, the J call TRBJ1-2; 7 bases fit TRBD1. The J segment lost 1 base and the V segment lost 8 bases, leaving 4 bases of the junction unmatched. CDR1 LNHDA and CDR2 SQIVND come from the germline V gene (reference sequence). This CDR3 contains 13 residues. The CDR3 bases are TGTGCCAGTTTCCGACAGGGTAACTATGGCTACACCTTC. Translated, it gives CASFRQGNYGYTF. The whole variable domain, filled in from reference TRBV19 and TRBJ1-2, reads DGGITQSPKYLFRKEGQNVTLSCEQNLNHDAMYWYRQDPGQGLRLIYYSQIVNDFQKGDIAEGYSVSREKKESFPLTVTSAQKNPTAFYLCASFRQGNYGYTFGSGTRLTVV.

The V and J genes are TRBV7-8 and TRBJ2-1, with D maybe TRBD2 (6 bases). Germline CDR1 SGHVS, CDR2 FQNEAQ. The CDR3 runs to 15 residues. Trimming shortened V by 6 bases and J by 7 bases, and 19 bases separated the two germline ends. The CDR3 protein is CASRSASGQLNEQFF. Here the CDR3 DNA reads TGTGCCAGCAGATCGGCCAGCGGGCAACTTAATGAGCAGTTCTTC. The full variable domain, with the rest looked up from reference TRBV7-8 and TRBJ2-1, is GAGVSQSPRYKVAKRGQDVALRCDPISGHVSLFWYQQALGQGPEFLTYFQNEAQLDKSGLPSDRFFAERPEGSVSTLKIQRTQQEDSAVYLCASRSASGQLNEQFFGPGTRLTVL.

The chain links TRBV7-9 to TRBJ2-1, with 13 bases identical to TRBD2. Germline values: CDR1 SEHNR, CDR2 FQNEAQ (reference sequence). The CDR3 has 16 residues. Losses at the gene ends were 5 bases for V and 7 bases for J; bases not matched to a gene: 8. The CDR3 here is CASSPRTSGSGNEQFF. Written as DNA, the CDR3 is TGTGCCAGCAGCCCCAGGACTAGCGGGAGTGGTAATGAGCAGTTCTTC.

The chain employs TRBV19 and TRBJ2-1; maybe TRBD2 (6 bases). With 3 bases removed from V and 2 bases from J, the gap between germline ends came to 17 bases. Germline lookup yields CDR1 LNHDA and CDR2 SQIVND (reference sequence). The CDR3 runs 17 residues. The CDR3 nucleotides are TGTGCCAGTAGTATGGGGCTCGGCGGACTAACCTACAATGAGCAGTTCTTC. It translates to CASSMGLGGLTYNEQFF.

This rearrangement joins TRBV3-1 (or the pseudogene TRBV3-2) to TRBJ1-5; 7 bases align to TRBD1. The ends lost 2 bases at V and 4 bases at J; junction bases unmatched: 11. The CDR3 is 17 residues long. Germline CDR1 is LGHDT and CDR2 is YNNKEL (reference sequence). The CDR3 loop is CASSQNLGRQGNQPQHF. The CDR3 DNA reads as TGTGCCAGCAGCCAAAATCTGGGGCGACAGGGAAATCAGCCCCAGCATTTT.

This clone was observed once. CDR3 nucleotide sequence: TGCGCCAGCAGCAGACAGGGGTCTAGTCAGCACGAGCAGTACTTC. It is translated as CASSRQGSSQHEQYF. The rearrangement uses TRBV5-1 and TRBJ2-7; 8 bases align to TRBD1. Germline assignment: CDR1 SGHRS and CDR2 YFSETQ. Losses at the gene ends were 4 bases for V and 5 bases for J; bases not matched to a gene: 11. The CDR3 length is 15 residues.

This chain uses TRBV7-9 with TRBJ1-1, with a weak D call TRBD1 (6 bases). Trimming left V 4 bases short and J 4 bases short, with 13 bases between. The CDR3 spans 14 residues. Germline-derived CDR1 and CDR2 are SEHNR and FQNEAQ (reference sequence). The CDR3 protein is CASSYQGRSTEAFF. The CDR3, as DNA: TGTGCCAGCAGCTATCAGGGGCGCAGCACTGAAGCTTTCTTT.

This clone appeared a single time. The gene calls are TRBV7-9 and TRBJ2-4; 7 bases line up with TRBD1. In germline, CDR1 is SEHNR, CDR2 FQNEAQ (reference sequence). There are 13 residues in the CDR3. V was clipped by 5 bases and J by 5 bases; unmatched bases: 3. CDR3: CASSPGTENIQYF. The CDR3 DNA reads as TGTGCCAGCAGCCCCGGGACAGAAAACATTCAGTACTTC.

The chain recombines TRBV7-2 with TRBJ1-2; D remains ambiguous. Trimming pared 3 bases from V and 8 bases from J, leaving 13 bases between. This CDR3 comprises 13 residues. The germline gives CDR1 SGHTA, CDR2 FQGNSA. The CDR3, as DNA: TGTGCCAGCAGCTTTGTGAGTGCCGAAGGCTACACCTTC. Translating gives CASSFVSAEGYTF.

The J gene is TRBJ1-5, the V gene TRBV12-3 or TRBV12-4; no clear D gene. The CDR3 sequence is 12 residues long. V lost 3 bases and J 6 bases, leaving 6 bases between the germline ends. CDR3 protein: CASSLGSQPQHF. In DNA, the CDR3 is TGTGCCAGCAGTTTGGGGAGTCAGCCCCAGCATTTT.

The chain has TRBV5-1 and TRBJ2-2; tentatively, D is TRBD2 (5 bases). The CDR3 contains 14 residues. Trimming removed 2 bases at V and 0 bases at J, with 5 bases between. In germline, CDR1 is SGHRS, CDR2 YFSETQ. The CDR3 DNA follows: TGCGCCAGCAGCTTCGGGACGAACACCGGGGAGCTGTTTTTT. Amino acids: CASSFGTNTGELFF.

The rearrangement joins TRBV27 to TRBJ2-1; 8 bases match TRBD2. V trimming: 6 bases; J trimming: 6 bases; junction bases outside the gene matches: 7. From germline, CDR1 is MNHEY and CDR2 SMNVEV (reference sequence). This CDR3 is built from 14 residues. CDR3: CASSFPGTSNEQFF. The CDR3 DNA sequence: TGTGCCAGCAGCTTCCCCGGGACTAGCAATGAGCAGTTCTTC.

V gene TRBV7-9 combines with J gene TRBJ2-1, with 8 bases fitting TRBD1. Germline-derived CDR1 and CDR2 are SEHNR and FQNEAQ (reference sequence). V was clipped by 5 bases and J by 7 bases; unmatched bases: 10. CDR3 size: 15 residues. CDR3 in amino acids: CASSGRQGAGNEQFF. The CDR3 DNA reads as TGTGCCAGCAGCGGCCGGCAGGGGGCGGGAAATGAGCAGTTCTTC.

This sequence joins TRBV7-9 and TRBJ2-1, with TRBD1 identical over 10 bases. The V gene end was trimmed by 5 bases and the J gene end by 3 bases; junction bases not matched to a gene: 7. This CDR3 contains 16 residues. CDR1 SEHNR and CDR2 FQNEAQ come from the germline V gene (reference sequence). CDR3 protein: CASSNPGTGDYNEQFF. The CDR3 region has the DNA TGTGCCAGCAGCAACCCCGGGACAGGGGACTACAATGAGCAGTTCTTC.

CDR3 loop: CASSRGGQYEQYF. The CDR3, as DNA: TGTGCCAGTAGCCGGGGGGGGCAATACGAGCAGTACTTC. The J gene is TRBJ2-7, the V gene TRBV19, with 8 bases lining up with TRBD2. V shed 6 bases, J shed 4 bases, and the junction held 5 bases outside the gene matches. CDR3 size: 13 residues. The germline gives CDR1 LNHDA, CDR2 SQIVND (reference sequence).